This paragraph covers one TCR beta chain sequence. No antigen is known for it. No much larger clonotype is one base removed from it; base qualities were not supplied. This entry comes from a study of HIV-infected children after antiretroviral therapy interruption (dated by TCRdb to about 2019). Concerning the study at large: Eight children, all with CD4+ count above 500 and viral load below 50 copies/ml, were included, of whom four were on planned treatment interruption and four were on continuous treatment. A median age of approximately 10 years was recorded in the interruption group, and a median age of roughly 8 years was recorded in the continuous treatment group. Recorded exposure to EBV and CMV was present in most of the participating children. Samples from the interruption arm were taken at week 0, at week 12, at the end of interruption (week 24 or 48), and about 3 years after the study ended. For the continuous-treatment arm, samples from the corresponding weeks 0, 48 and 150 were analyzed. Alongside measurements of thymic output, TCR repertoires of children on planned treatment interruption were compared with TCR repertoires of children on continuous antiretroviral treatment. Findings and caveats that apply to the study as a whole: For naive CD4+ repertoires of PTI patients, CDR3 sharing between time points dropped once interruption began, while many sequences were shared between the end of interruption and 3 years later. The low number of patients is a limitation and the data should be interpreted with caution. Sorted CD45RA+ naive cells might include minor non-naive CD45RA+ populations such as EMRA or stem memory cells. An increase in the naive CD4+ Gini coefficient was observed by the end of treatment interruption, suggesting clonal expansion, and a return to baseline was observed by 3 years.

Its CDR3 holds 14 amino acids, cysteine through phenylalanine. The only DNA kept is the CDR3, 42 bases in frame from the first base. CDR1 is given as DFQATT and CDR2 as SNEGSKA, both from the germline V gene (reference sequence). Compared with germline, V lacks 0 bases and J lacks 9 bases; bases without a gene match: 6. Explained via the paper, the treatment or condition label denotes: PENTA 11 planned treatment interruption arm or continuous ART arm. The participants were children from the United Kingdom between 2 and 15 years old who had been on ART with at least three drugs for 24 weeks or longer. Cryopreserved PBMCs containing at least 5 million viable cells were required, and a few candidate patients were excluded because of low viable PBMC yield. Using a FACSAria III cell sorter, naive CD4+ CD45RA+ CD45RO- T cells were FACS-sorted out of thawed PBMCs. The sorted cells were fixed, and RNA was then extracted with the RNeasy FFPE kit and afterward with the RNeasy Micro kit.

Library preparation used 3' RACE. To correct PCR amplification bias, TCR libraries were generated from RNA with a 3' RACE protocol that used unique molecular identifiers. Amplicon libraries were pooled in groups of up to 12 and sequenced on an Illumina MiSeq using v2 2x250 paired-end chemistry. The paper's data handling went like this. Decombinator was used to process the reads, assigning V and J genes and CDR3 and applying barcode-based correction of errors and PCR bias. Repertoires were subsampled to equal depth before Gini coefficient calculation using the R ineq package. CDR3 similarity was assessed with GLIPH, Hamming distance and a shared triplet metric. The public reads were reanalyzed by TCRdb: fastp trimming at Q25, MiXCR alignment, in-frame beta chains only. Each entry merges the rows of one CDR3 protein and shows their most common DNA and genes. Here the V and J calls rest on TCRdb's processing, not on the authors' analysis. In all, the sample holds 35,000 to 50,000 distinct CDR3 sequences, and approximately 7% of those were seen once. Approximately 1% of the sample belongs to the ten largest clones.

Recombination joined TRBV20-1 with TRBJ2-1; 9 central nucleotides agree with TRBD1. The TCR sequence derives from a pool of human donors with HIV. The material was CD45RA+ CD4+ T cells from PBMCs, pooled from several time points, obtained from a donor given antiretroviral therapy, either interrupted or continuous. The cell subset or site label corresponds to: naive CD4+ CD45RA+ CD45RO- T cells. CDR3 loop: CSARDLGQGSEQFF. The nucleotide sequence is given as TGCAGTGCTAGAGATCTGGGACAGGGCAGTGAGCAGTTCTTC.